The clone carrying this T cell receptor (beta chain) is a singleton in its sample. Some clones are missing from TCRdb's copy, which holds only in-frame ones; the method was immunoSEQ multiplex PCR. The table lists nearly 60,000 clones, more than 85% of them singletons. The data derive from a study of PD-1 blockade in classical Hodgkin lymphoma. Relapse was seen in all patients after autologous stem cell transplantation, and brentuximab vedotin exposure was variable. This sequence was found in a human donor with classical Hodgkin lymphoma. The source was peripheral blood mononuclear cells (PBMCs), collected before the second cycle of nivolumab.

As DNA, the CDR3 is TGTGCCAGCTCACCACTAGGACAGGTCTTGGAGCAGTACTTC. Translating gives CASSPLGQVLEQYF. The J gene is TRBJ2-7, the V gene TRBV18; 7 positions match TRBD1. This CDR3 contains 14 residues. Germline assignment: CDR1 KGHSH and CDR2 LQKENI. The J segment lost 7 bases and the V segment lost 1 base, leaving 7 bases of the junction unmatched. The complete variable domain, with remaining parts taken from reference TRBV18 and TRBJ2-7, reads NAGVMQNPRHLVRRRGQEARLRCSPMKGHSHVYWYRQLPEEGLKFMVYLQKENIIDESGMPKERFSAEFPKEGPSILRIQQVVRGDSAAYFCASSPLGQVLEQYFGPGTRLTVT.